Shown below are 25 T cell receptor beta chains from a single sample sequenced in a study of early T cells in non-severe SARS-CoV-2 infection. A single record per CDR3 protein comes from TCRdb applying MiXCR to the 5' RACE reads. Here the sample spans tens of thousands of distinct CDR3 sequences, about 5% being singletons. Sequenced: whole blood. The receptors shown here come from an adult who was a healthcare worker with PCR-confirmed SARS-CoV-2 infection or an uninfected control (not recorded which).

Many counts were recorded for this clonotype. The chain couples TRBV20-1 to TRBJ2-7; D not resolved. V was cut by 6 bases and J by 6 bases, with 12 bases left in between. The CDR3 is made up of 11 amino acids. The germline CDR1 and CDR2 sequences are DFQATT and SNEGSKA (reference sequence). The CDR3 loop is CSAKPPSEQYF. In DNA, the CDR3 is TGCAGTGCAAAGCCTCCGTCCGAGCAGTACTTC.

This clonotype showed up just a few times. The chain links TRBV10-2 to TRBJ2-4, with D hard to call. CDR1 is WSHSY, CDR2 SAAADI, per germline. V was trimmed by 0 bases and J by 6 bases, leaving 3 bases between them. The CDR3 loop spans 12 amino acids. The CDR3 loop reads CASSESRNIQYF. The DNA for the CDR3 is TGCGCCAGCAGTGAGTCGCGAAACATTCAGTACTTC.

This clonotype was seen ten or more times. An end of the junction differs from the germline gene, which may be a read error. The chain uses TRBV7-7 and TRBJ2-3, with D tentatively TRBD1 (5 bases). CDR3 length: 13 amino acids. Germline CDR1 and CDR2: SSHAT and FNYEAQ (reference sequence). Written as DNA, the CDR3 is TGTGCTAGCAGCTTAGGGGCGGCAGATACGCAGTATTTT. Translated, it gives CASSLGAADTQYF.

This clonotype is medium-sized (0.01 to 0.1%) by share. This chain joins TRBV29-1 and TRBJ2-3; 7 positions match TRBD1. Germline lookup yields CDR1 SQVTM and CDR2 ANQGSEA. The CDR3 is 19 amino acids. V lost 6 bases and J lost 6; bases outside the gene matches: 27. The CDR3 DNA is TGCAGCGTCCAACGTCCCGTCCAGGGGGTTGGATTTGGTTCGGATACGCAGTATTTT. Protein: CSVQRPVQGVGFGSDTQYF.

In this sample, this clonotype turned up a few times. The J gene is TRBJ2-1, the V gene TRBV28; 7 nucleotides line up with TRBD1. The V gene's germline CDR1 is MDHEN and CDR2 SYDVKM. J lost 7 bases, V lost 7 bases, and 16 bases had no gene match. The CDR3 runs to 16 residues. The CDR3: CASIQDRVGTGNEQFF. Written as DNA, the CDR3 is TGTGCCAGCATCCAAGACAGGGTTGGTACAGGGAATGAGCAGTTCTTC.

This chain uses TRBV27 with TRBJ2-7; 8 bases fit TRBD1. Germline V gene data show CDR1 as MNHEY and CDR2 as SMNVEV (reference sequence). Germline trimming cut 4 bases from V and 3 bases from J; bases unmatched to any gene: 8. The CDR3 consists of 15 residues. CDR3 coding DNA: TGTGCCAGCAGTTCAGCCGGGACAGGCTTCTACGAGCAGTACTTC. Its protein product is CASSSAGTGFYEQYF.

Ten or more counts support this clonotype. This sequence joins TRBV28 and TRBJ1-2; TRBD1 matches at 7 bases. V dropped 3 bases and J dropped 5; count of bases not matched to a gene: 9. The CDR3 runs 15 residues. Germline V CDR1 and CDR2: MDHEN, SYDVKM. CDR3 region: CASSFTGQRIYGYTF. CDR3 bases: TGTGCCAGCAGTTTCACGGGACAGAGAATTTATGGCTACACCTTC.

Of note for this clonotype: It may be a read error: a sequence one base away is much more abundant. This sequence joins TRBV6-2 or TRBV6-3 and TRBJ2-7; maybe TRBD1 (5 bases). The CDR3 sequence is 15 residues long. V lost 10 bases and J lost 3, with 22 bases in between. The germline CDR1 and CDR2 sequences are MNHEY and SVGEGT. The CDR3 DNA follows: TGTGCCAACAGAAAAGACAGCGCCCGTTTCTACGAGCAGTACTTC. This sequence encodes CANRKDSARFYEQYF.

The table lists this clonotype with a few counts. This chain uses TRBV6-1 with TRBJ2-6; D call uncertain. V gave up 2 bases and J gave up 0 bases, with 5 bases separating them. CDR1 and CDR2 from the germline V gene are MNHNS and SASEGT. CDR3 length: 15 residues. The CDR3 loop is CASSERSSGANVLTF. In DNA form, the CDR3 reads TGTGCCAGCAGTGAAAGGAGCTCTGGGGCCAACGTCCTGACTTTC.

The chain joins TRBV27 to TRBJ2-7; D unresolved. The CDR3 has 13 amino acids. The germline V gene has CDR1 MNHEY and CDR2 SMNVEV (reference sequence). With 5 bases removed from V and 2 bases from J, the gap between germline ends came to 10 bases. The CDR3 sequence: CASSPVSPYEQYF. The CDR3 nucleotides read TGTGCCAGCAGTCCCGTAAGCCCCTACGAGCAGTACTTC.

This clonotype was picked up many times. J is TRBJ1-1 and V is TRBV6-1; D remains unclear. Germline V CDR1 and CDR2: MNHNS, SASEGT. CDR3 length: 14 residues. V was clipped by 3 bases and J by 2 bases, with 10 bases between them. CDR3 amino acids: CASSDGSLNTEAFF. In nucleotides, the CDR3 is TGTGCCAGCAGTGATGGGAGCCTCAACACTGAAGCTTTCTTT.

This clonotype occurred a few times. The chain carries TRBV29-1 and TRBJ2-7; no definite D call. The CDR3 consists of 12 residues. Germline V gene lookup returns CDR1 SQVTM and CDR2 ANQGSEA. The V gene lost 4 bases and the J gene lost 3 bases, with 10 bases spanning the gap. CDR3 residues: CSVAPTIYEQYF. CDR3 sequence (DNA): TGCAGCGTTGCCCCCACCATCTACGAGCAGTACTTC.

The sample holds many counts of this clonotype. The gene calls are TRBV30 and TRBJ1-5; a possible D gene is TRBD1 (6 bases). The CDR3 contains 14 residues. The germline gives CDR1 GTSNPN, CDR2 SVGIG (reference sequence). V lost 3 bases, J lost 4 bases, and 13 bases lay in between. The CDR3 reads CAWSQGRPNQPQHF. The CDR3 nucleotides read TGTGCCTGGAGCCAGGGGCGCCCGAATCAGCCCCAGCATTTT.

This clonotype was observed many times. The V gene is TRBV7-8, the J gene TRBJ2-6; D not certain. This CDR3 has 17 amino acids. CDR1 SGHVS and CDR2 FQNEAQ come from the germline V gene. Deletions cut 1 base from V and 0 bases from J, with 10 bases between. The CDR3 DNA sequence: TGTGCCAGCAGCTTAGAACCCCCGGCCTCTGGGGCCAACGTCCTGACTTTC. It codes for CASSLEPPASGANVLTF.

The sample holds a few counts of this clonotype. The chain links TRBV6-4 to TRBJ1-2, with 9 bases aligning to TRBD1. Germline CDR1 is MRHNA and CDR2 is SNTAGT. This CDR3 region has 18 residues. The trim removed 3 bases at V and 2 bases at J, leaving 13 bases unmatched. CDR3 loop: CASSEEVLAGQGNYGYTF. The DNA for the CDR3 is TGTGCCAGCAGTGAAGAGGTCTTAGCTGGACAGGGGAACTATGGCTACACCTTC.

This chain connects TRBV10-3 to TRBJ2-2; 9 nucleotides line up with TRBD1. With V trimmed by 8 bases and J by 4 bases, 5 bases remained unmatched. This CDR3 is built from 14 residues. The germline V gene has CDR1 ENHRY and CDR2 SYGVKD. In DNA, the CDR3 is TGTGCCATCGGGGACAGGGCGGGCACCGGGGAGCTGTTTTTT. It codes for CAIGDRAGTGELFF.

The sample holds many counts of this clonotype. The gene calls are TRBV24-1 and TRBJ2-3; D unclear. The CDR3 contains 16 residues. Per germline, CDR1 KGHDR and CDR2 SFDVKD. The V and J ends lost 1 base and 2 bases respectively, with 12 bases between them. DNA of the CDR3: TGTGCCACCAGTGATTTCACTCAAGGGATCACAGATACGCAGTATTTT. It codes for CATSDFTQGITDTQYF.

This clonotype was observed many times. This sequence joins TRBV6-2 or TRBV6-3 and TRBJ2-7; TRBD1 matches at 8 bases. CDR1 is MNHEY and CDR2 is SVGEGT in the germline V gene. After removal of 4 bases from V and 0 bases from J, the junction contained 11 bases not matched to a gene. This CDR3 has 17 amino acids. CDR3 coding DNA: TGTGCCAGCAGTTCGGGGACAGGAGGGATAAGCTCCTACGAGCAGTACTTC. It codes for CASSSGTGGISSYEQYF.

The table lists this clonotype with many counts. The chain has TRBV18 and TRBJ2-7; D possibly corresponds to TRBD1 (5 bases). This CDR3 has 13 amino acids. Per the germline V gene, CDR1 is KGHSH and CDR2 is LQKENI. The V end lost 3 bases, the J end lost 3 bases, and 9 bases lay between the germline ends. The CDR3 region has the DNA TGTGCCAGCTCACCTTCAGGGAACTACGAGCAGTACTTC. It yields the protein CASSPSGNYEQYF.

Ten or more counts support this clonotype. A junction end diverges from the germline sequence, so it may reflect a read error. In DNA, the CDR3 is TGTGCCAGCAGCGTAGCAGGGGAGCTGTTTTTT. Its protein is CASSVAGELFF. The chain joins TRBV7-8 to TRBJ2-2; the D is unclear. Germline V gene data show CDR1 as SGHVS and CDR2 as FQNEAQ. The CDR3 has 11 amino acids.

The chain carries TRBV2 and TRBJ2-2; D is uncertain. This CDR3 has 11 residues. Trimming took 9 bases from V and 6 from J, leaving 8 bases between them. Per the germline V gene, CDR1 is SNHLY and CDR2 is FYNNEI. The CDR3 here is CARASSGELFF. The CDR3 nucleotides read TGTGCCAGGGCCAGTTCCGGGGAGCTGTTTTTT. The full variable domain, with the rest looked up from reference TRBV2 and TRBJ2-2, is EPEVTQTPSHQVTQMGQEVILRCVPISNHLYFYWYRQILGQKVEFLVSFYNNEISEKSEIFDDQFSVERPDGSNFTLKIRSTKLEDSAMYFCARASSGELFFGEGSRLTVL.

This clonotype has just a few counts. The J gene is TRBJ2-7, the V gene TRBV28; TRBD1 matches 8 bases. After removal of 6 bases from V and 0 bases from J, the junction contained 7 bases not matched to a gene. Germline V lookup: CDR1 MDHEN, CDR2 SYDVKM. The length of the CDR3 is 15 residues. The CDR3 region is CASSRTGSSSYEQYF. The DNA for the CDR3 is TGTGCCAGCAGCAGGACAGGGTCGAGCTCCTACGAGCAGTACTTC.

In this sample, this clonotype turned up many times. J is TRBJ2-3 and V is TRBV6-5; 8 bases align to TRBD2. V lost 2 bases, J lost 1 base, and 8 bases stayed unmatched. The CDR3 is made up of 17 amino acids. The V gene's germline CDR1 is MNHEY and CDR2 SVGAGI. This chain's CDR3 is CASSYPGGAGGTDTQYF. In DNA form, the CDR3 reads TGTGCCAGCAGTTACCCCGGGGGAGCGGGGGGCACAGATACGCAGTATTTT.

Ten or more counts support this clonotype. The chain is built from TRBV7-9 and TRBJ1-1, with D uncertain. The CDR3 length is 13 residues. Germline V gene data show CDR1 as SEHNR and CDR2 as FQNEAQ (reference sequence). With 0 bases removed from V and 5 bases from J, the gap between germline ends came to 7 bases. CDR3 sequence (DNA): TGTGCCAGCAGCTTAGCGCGGGGAACTGAAGCTTTCTTT. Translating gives CASSLARGTEAFF.

CDR3 DNA: TGCAGCGTTGAAAGACACTGGAATGAGCAGTTCTTC. As protein: CSVERHWNEQFF. The J gene is TRBJ2-1, the V gene TRBV29-1; D is unresolved. The CDR3 is 12 amino acids. CDR1 and CDR2 (germline): SQVTM, ANQGSEA. With 2 bases removed from V and 7 bases from J, the gap between germline ends came to 9 bases.